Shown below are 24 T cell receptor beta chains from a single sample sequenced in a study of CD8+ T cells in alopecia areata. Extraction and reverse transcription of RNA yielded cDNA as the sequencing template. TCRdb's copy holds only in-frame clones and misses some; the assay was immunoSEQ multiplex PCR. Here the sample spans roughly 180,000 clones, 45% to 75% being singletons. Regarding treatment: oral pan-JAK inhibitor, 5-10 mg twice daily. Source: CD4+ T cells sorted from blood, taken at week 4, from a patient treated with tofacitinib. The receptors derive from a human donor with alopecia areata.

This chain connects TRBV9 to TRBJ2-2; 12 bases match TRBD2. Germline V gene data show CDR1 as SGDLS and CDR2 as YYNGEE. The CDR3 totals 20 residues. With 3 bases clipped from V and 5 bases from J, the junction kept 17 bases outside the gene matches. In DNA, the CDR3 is TGTGCCAGCAGCGGGCAAAGACTAGCGGGGGCTGGAAGGTTAACCGGGGAGCTGTTTTTT. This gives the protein CASSGQRLAGAGRLTGELFF.

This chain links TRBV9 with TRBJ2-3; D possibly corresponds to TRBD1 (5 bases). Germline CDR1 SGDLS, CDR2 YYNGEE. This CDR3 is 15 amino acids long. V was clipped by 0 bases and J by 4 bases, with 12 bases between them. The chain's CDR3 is CASSVEAWGPDTQYF. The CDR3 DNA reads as TGTGCCAGCAGCGTAGAGGCTTGGGGCCCAGATACGCAGTATTTT.

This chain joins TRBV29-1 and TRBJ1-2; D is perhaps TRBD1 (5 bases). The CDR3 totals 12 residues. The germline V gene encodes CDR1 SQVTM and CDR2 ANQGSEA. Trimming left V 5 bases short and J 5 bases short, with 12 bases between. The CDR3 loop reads CSVREGLYGYTF. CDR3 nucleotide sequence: TGCAGCGTTCGAGAGGGGTTATATGGCTACACCTTC.

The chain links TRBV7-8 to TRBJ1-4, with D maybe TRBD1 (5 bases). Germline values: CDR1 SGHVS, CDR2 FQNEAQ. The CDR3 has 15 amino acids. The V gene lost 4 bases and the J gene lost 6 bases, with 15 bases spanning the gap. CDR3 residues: CASSSRDRFHEKLFF. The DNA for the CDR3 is TGTGCCAGCAGCTCCAGGGACCGCTTCCATGAAAAACTGTTTTTT. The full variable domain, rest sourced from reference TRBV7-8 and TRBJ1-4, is GAGVSQSPRYKVAKRGQDVALRCDPISGHVSLFWYQQALGQGPEFLTYFQNEAQLDKSGLPSDRFFAERPEGSVSTLKIQRTQQEDSAVYLCASSSRDRFHEKLFFGSGTQLSVL.

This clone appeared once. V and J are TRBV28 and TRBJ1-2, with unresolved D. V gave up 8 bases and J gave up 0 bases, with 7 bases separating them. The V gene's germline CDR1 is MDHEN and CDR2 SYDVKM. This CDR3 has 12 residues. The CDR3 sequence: CASALANYGYTF. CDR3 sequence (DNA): TGTGCCAGCGCGCTAGCTAACTATGGCTACACCTTC.

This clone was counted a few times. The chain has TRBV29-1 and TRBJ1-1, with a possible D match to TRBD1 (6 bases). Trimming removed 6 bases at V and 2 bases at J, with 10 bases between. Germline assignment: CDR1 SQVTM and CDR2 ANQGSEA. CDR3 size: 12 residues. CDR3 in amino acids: CSVTGSNTEAFF. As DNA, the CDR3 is TGCAGCGTAACAGGGTCCAACACTGAAGCTTTCTTT.

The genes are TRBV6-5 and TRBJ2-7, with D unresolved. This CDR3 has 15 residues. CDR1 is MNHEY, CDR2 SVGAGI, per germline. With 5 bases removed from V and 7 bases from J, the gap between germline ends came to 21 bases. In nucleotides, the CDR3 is TGTGCCAGCAGTATCCACCGGTCCCCCCCTGGAGAGCAGTACTTC. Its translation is CASSIHRSPPGEQYF.

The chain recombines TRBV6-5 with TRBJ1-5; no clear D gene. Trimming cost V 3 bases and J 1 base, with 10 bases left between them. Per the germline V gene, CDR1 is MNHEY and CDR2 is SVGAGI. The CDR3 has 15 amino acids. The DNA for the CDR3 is TGTGCCAGCAGTTATACGAAGGGCAGCAATCAGCCCCAGCATTTT. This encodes CASSYTKGSNQPQHF.

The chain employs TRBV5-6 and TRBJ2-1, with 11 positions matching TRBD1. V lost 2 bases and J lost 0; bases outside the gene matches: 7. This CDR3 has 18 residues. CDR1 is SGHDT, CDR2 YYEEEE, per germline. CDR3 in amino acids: CASSLVPGQGGSYNEQFF. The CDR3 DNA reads TGTGCCAGCAGCTTAGTCCCGGGACAGGGGGGCTCCTACAATGAGCAGTTCTTC.

CDR3 loop: CASSPLGRSEQFF. Here the CDR3 DNA reads TGCGCCAGCAGTCCACTGGGGAGAAGTGAGCAGTTCTTC. The J gene is TRBJ2-1, the V gene TRBV5-1; D may be TRBD2 (5 bases). Trimming stripped 5 bases from V and 9 bases from J, with 15 bases between. Germline lookup yields CDR1 SGHRS and CDR2 YFSETQ. The CDR3 has 13 residues. The full variable domain, with the rest looked up from reference TRBV5-1 and TRBJ2-1, is KAGVTQTPRYLIKTRGQQVTLSCSPISGHRSVSWYQQTPGQGLQFLFEYFSETQRNKGNFPGRFSGRQFSNSRSEMNVSTLELGDSALYLCASSPLGRSEQFFGPGTRLTVL.

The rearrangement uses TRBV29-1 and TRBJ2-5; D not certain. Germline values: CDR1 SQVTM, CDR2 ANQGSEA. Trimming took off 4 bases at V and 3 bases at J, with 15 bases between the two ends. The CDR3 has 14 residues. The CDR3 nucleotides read TGCAGCGTTGGCACTCCCCGGAAAAAAGAGACCCAGTACTTC. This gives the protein CSVGTPRKKETQYF.

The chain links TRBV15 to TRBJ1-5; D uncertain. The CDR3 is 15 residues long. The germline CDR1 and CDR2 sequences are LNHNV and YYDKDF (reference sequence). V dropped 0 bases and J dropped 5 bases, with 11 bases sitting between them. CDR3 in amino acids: CATSRDVTPDQPQHF. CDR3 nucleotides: TGTGCCACCAGCAGAGATGTGACGCCCGATCAGCCCCAGCATTTT.

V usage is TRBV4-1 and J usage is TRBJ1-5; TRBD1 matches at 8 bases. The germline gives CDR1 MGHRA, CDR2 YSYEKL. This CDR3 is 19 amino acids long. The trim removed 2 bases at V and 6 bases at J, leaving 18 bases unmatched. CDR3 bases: TGCGCCAGCAGCCAAACCCCGGACAGGGAGGAGGCGGTTAGTCAGCCCCAGCATTTT. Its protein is CASSQTPDREEAVSQPQHF.

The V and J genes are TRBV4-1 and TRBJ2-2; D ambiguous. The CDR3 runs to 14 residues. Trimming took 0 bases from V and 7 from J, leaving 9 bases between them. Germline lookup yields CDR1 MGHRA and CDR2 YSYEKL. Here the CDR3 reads CASSQDARVGELFF. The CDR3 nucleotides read TGCGCCAGCAGCCAAGATGCAAGGGTCGGGGAGCTGTTTTTT.

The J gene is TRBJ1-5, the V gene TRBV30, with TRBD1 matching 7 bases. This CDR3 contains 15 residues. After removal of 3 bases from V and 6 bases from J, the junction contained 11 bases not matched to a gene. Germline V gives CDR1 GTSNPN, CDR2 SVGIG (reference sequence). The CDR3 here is CAWSEGASRSQPQHF. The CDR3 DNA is TGTGCCTGGAGCGAGGGGGCCTCCCGGTCTCAGCCCCAGCATTTT.

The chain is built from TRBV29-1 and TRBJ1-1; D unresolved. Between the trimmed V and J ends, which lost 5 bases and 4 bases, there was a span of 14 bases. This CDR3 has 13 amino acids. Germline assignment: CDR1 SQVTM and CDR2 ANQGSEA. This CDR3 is CSVLTAVITEAFF. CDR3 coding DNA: TGCAGCGTTCTTACGGCCGTGATCACTGAAGCTTTCTTT.

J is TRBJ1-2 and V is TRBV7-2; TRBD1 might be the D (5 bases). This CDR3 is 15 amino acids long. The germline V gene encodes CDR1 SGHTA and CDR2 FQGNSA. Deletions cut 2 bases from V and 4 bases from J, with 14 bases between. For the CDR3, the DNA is TGTGCCAGCAGCTTAACGGGGGGAGAGCGCTATGGCTACACCTTC. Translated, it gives CASSLTGGERYGYTF.

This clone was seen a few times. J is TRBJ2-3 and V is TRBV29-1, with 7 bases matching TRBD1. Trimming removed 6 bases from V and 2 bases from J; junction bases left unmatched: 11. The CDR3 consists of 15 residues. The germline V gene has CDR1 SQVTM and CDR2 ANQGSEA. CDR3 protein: CSVLVLGQNTDTQYF. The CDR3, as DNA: TGCAGCGTCCTAGTGCTGGGACAGAACACAGATACGCAGTATTTT.

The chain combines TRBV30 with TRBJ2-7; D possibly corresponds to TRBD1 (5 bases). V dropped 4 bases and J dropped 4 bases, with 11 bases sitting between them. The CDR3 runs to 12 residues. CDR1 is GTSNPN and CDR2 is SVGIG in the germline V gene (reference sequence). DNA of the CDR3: TGTGCCTGGAAAAGACCAGGGTACGAGCAGTACTTC. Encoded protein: CAWKRPGYEQYF.

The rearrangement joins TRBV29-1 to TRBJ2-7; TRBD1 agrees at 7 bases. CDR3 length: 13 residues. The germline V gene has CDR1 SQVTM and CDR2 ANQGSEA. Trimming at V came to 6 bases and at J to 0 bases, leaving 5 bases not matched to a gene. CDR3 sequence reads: CSVVDRNSYEQYF. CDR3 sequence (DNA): TGCAGCGTCGTGGACAGGAACTCCTACGAGCAGTACTTC.

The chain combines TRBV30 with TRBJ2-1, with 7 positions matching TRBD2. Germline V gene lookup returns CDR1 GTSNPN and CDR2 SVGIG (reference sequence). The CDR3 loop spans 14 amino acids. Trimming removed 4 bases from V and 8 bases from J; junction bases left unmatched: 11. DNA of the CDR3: TGTGCCTGGAATAAAGGGACTAACGTGGATGAGCAGTTCTTC. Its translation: CAWNKGTNVDEQFF.

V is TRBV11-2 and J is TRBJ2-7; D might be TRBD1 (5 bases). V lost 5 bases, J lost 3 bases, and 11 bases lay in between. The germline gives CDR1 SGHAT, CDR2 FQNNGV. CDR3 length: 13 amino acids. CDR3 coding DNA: TGTGCCAGCAGCCCCGACAGACTCTACGAGCAGTACTTC. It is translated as CASSPDRLYEQYF.

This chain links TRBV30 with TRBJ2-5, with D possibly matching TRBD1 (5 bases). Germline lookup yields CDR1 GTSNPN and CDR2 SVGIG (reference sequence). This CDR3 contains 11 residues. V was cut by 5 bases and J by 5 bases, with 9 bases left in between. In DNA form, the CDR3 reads TGTGCCTGGCAGGGTATGGAGACCCAGTACTTC. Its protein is CAWQGMETQYF.

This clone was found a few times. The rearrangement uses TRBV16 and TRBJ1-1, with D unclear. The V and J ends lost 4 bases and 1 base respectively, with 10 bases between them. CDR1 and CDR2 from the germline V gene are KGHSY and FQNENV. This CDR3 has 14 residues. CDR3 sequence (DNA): TGTGCCAGCAGCCCGGCAATCGGGAACACTGAAGCTTTCTTT. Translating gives CASSPAIGNTEAFF. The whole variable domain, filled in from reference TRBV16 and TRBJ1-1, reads GEEVAQTPKHLVRGEGQKAKLYCAPIKGHSYVFWYQQVLKNEFKFLISFQNENVFDETGMPKERFSAKCLPNSPCSLEIQATKLEDSAVYFCASSPAIGNTEAFFGQGTRLTVV.